Shown below are 18 T cell receptor beta chains from a single sample sequenced in a study of blood T cell repertoires in COVID-19. Data came from immunoSEQ multiplex PCR; TCRdb stores just in-frame clones and leaves some out. The sample consists of 100,000 to 150,000 clones, about 79% of them appearing once. Sequenced sample: peripheral blood. These receptors were collected from a man between 35 and 55 years old with active or convalescent COVID-19.

The V call is TRBV18, the J call TRBJ2-1, with D perhaps matching TRBD1 (6 bases). Germline V gene data show CDR1 as KGHSH and CDR2 as LQKENI. The V and J ends lost 2 bases and 3 bases respectively, with 8 bases between them. This CDR3 is built from 14 residues. The CDR3 coding sequence is TGTGCCAGCTCACCAAGGGGGTTCTACAATGAGCAGTTCTTC. Protein sequence: CASSPRGFYNEQFF.

This clone was recorded only once. The V and J genes are TRBV14 and TRBJ1-1, with unresolved D. The CDR3 totals 14 residues. Trimming pared 4 bases from V and 0 bases from J, leaving 9 bases between. CDR1 SGHDN and CDR2 FVKESK come from the germline V gene. The CDR3 loop is CASSRTALNTEAFF. The CDR3 DNA follows: TGTGCCAGCAGCCGAACAGCTTTGAACACTGAAGCTTTCTTT.

The gene calls are TRBV29-1 and TRBJ1-1, with 7 bases identical to TRBD1. With V trimmed by 3 bases and J by 1 base, 8 bases remained unmatched. Germline V gives CDR1 SQVTM, CDR2 ANQGSEA. The CDR3 spans 15 residues. CDR3 coding DNA: TGCAGCGTTGATAGGGGGACAGATCCGAACACTGAAGCTTTCTTT. Translated: CSVDRGTDPNTEAFF. The full variable domain, rest sourced from reference TRBV29-1 and TRBJ1-1, is SAVISQKPSRDICQRGTSLTIQCQVDSQVTMMFWYRQQPGQSLTLIATANQGSEATYESGFVIDKFPISRPNLTFSTLTVSNMSPEDSSIYLCSVDRGTDPNTEAFFGQGTRLTVV.

This sequence joins TRBV7-6 and TRBJ2-7, with 7 positions matching TRBD1. The V gene end was trimmed by 5 bases and the J gene end by 6 bases; junction bases not matched to a gene: 19. Germline V gives CDR1 SGHVS, CDR2 FNYEAQ. The CDR3 covers 17 residues. The CDR3 DNA is TGTGCCAGCAGCCCACTACCGACAGGGCGACTCGTGGTCGAGCAGTACTTC. Its translation is CASSPLPTGRLVVEQYF.

The chain is built from TRBV19 and TRBJ2-3, with 12 bases aligning to TRBD2. The germline gives CDR1 LNHDA, CDR2 SQIVND (reference sequence). The CDR3 totals 15 residues. V trimming: 2 bases; J trimming: 4 bases; junction bases outside the gene matches: 1. The CDR3 here is CASSIRTSGADTQYF. The CDR3 DNA sequence: TGTGCCAGTAGTATAAGGACTAGCGGGGCAGATACGCAGTATTTT.

The chain is built from TRBV6-5 and TRBJ2-7, with 11 nucleotides matching TRBD2. The germline V gene has CDR1 MNHEY and CDR2 SVGAGI. This CDR3 region has 14 residues. The V gene end was trimmed by 4 bases and the J gene end by 4 bases; junction bases not matched to a gene: 3. CDR3 nucleotides: TGTGCCAGCAGTTTTCGACTAGCGGGGTACGAGCAGTACTTC. It translates to CASSFRLAGYEQYF.

The V call is TRBV11-3, the J call TRBJ1-6; 7 bases match TRBD1. In germline, CDR1 is SGHNT, CDR2 YENEEA. The length of the CDR3 is 16 residues. V dropped 5 bases and J dropped 0; count of bases not matched to a gene: 4. In nucleotides, the CDR3 is TGTGCCAGCAGCCCGGGACAGAACTCCTATAATTCACCCCTCCACTTT. Its translation: CASSPGQNSYNSPLHF.

V gene TRBV19 combines with J gene TRBJ1-6; D is possibly TRBD1 (5 bases). The V end was cut by 6 bases, the J end by 4 bases, with 7 bases between. This CDR3 has 13 amino acids. Per germline, CDR1 LNHDA and CDR2 SQIVND (reference sequence). For the CDR3, the DNA is TGTGCCAGTAGGCAGGGATATAATTCACCCCTCCACTTT. This gives the protein CASRQGYNSPLHF.

The chain employs TRBV20-1 and TRBJ2-3; D perhaps matches TRBD2 (6 bases). The CDR3 extends over 13 amino acids. The germline CDR1 and CDR2 sequences are DFQATT and SNEGSKA (reference sequence). V was shortened by 3 bases and J by 4 bases, with 11 bases between the two germline ends. The CDR3 bases are TGCAGTGCTAGTGGGACTTTCTCAGATACGCAGTATTTT. Amino acids: CSASGTFSDTQYF.

The chain has TRBV7-9 and TRBJ2-7; 8 nucleotides agree with TRBD2. After removal of 1 base from V and 5 bases from J, the junction contained 7 bases not matched to a gene. Germline CDR1 and CDR2: SEHNR and FQNEAQ (reference sequence). This CDR3 is 15 amino acids long. CDR3 bases: TGTGCCAGCAGCTTAGGAGGCGGGACTAGGGACGAGCAGTACTTC. Translated: CASSLGGGTRDEQYF.

The rearrangement links TRBV9 to TRBJ1-1; the D gene is possibly TRBD1 (5 bases). V was shortened by 0 bases and J by 5 bases, with 11 bases between the two germline ends. The CDR3 has 14 amino acids. The germline gives CDR1 SGDLS, CDR2 YYNGEE. The CDR3 sequence: CASSVEPGGTEAFF. The CDR3 DNA follows: TGTGCCAGCAGCGTAGAACCCGGGGGTACTGAAGCTTTCTTT.

The rearrangement links TRBV28 to TRBJ1-6, with D hard to call. Germline V gene lookup returns CDR1 MDHEN and CDR2 SYDVKM. V lost 3 bases to trimming and J lost 2 bases, with 8 bases between them. The CDR3 is 15 residues long. CDR3 sequence: CASSFGGPYNSPLHF. The CDR3 DNA reads TGTGCCAGCAGTTTTGGAGGGCCCTATAATTCACCCCTCCACTTT.

The rearrangement joins TRBV14 to TRBJ1-6; no firm D call. The CDR3 is 13 amino acids. V gave up 2 bases and J gave up 9 bases, with 8 bases separating them. Per germline, CDR1 SGHDN and CDR2 FVKESK. The CDR3: CASSQFKSSPLHF. CDR3 in DNA: TGTGCCAGCAGCCAATTTAAGAGTTCACCCCTCCACTTT.

V is TRBV7-2 and J is TRBJ2-3; the D is unclear. There are 15 residues in the CDR3. V gave up 0 bases and J gave up 3 bases, with 10 bases separating them. In germline, CDR1 is SGHTA, CDR2 FQGNSA. Written as DNA, the CDR3 is TGTGCCAGCAGCTTAGCGTACAGTAGGACAGATACGCAGTATTTT. It translates to CASSLAYSRTDTQYF.

This clone was picked up one time. J is TRBJ1-5 and V is TRBV7-9, with a weak D call TRBD1 (5 bases). The CDR3 has 12 residues. Germline values: CDR1 SEHNR, CDR2 FQNEAQ (reference sequence). The V and J ends lost 5 bases and 7 bases respectively, with 9 bases between them. CDR3 protein: CASSTPGQPQHF. CDR3 bases: TGTGCCAGCAGCACCCCAGGGCAGCCCCAGCATTTT.

This chain uses TRBV18 with TRBJ1-6; 9 positions agree with TRBD1. With V trimmed by 5 bases and J by 4 bases, 6 bases remained unmatched. Germline V gene lookup returns CDR1 KGHSH and CDR2 LQKENI. The CDR3 sequence is 16 residues long. This chain's CDR3 is CASSATGTGYNSPLHF. CDR3 DNA sequence: TGTGCCAGCTCAGCAACCGGGACAGGGTATAATTCACCCCTCCACTTT.

CDR3 coding DNA: TGTGCCACCAGCGGGGGACTAGAAAGGGGTGAGCAGTTCTTC. This sequence encodes CATSGGLERGEQFF. V is TRBV15 and J is TRBJ2-1, with 8 positions matching TRBD2. J was trimmed by 9 bases and V by 5 bases; bases with no gene match: 9. Germline lookup yields CDR1 LNHNV and CDR2 YYDKDF (reference sequence). This CDR3 spans 14 amino acids.

Points on this clone: At one end the junction does not follow the germline gene, possibly because of a read error. CDR3: CVSSPKGGTDYGYTF. CDR3 DNA sequence: TGTGTCAGCAGCCCCAAAGGGGGCACGGACTATGGCTACACCTTC. The J gene is TRBJ1-2, the V gene TRBV5-4; 7 bases align to TRBD1. Germline lookup yields CDR1 SGHNT and CDR2 YYREEE (reference sequence). This CDR3 has 15 amino acids.